This T cell receptor (beta chain) is drawn from a study of blood T cell repertoires in COVID-19. Looking at the study overall: T cells, B-cell-depleted T cells, or PBMCs provided the cDNA or gDNA that served as material.

Trimming left V 6 bases short and J 4 bases short, with 18 bases between. Germline-derived CDR1 and CDR2 are MNHEY and SVGAGI. The CDR3 contains 15 residues. Measured with immunoSEQ multiplex PCR; TCRdb has only the in-frame clones, and not every one. The sample shows 150,000 to 200,000 clones, roughly 91% of them seen only once. The sample consisted of peripheral blood. This TCR was recovered from a human donor in a cohort sampled during active COVID-19. The chain joins TRBV6-5 to TRBJ1-2; D not resolved. The CDR3 bases are TGTGCCAGCAGGGTATTGGGTAGCTCTTCCTATGGCTACACCTTC. It specifies CASRVLGSSSYGYTF.